The 9 T cell receptor beta chains listed next were all sequenced from one sample in a study of PD-1 blockade in mismatch repair-deficient tumors. The table came from immunoSEQ multiplex PCR; TCRdb's copy has only in-frame clones and leaves some out. The sample lists roughly 25,000 clones; approximately 86% were seen once. Here the sequenced sample was peripheral blood, taken 12 weeks after starting pembrolizumab. All receptors derive from an adult with mismatch repair-deficient cancer.

J is TRBJ2-5 and V is TRBV11-3, with 9 bases fitting TRBD1. The V and J ends lost 5 bases and 1 base, in that order; junction bases with no gene match: 8. Per germline, CDR1 SGHNT and CDR2 YENEEA. The CDR3 covers 16 residues. CDR3 in amino acids: CASSKSGQGPQETQYF. The CDR3 DNA reads TGTGCCAGCAGCAAATCCGGACAGGGGCCCCAAGAGACCCAGTACTTC.

V usage is TRBV6-4 and J usage is TRBJ2-3, with 8 bases identical to TRBD2. Trimming cost V 3 bases and J 1 base; bases outside gene matches: 0. The CDR3 covers 14 residues. Germline-derived CDR1 and CDR2 are MRHNA and SNTAGT. The CDR3 protein is CASSEREGTDTQYF. CDR3 bases: TGTGCCAGCAGTGAGCGGGAGGGCACAGATACGCAGTATTTT.

The chain recombines TRBV5-1 with TRBJ1-1; D perhaps matches TRBD1 (5 bases). V was cut by 4 bases and J by 3 bases, with 13 bases left in between. The CDR3 extends over 14 amino acids. CDR1 and CDR2 (germline): SGHRS, YFSETQ. The DNA of the CDR3 is TGCGCCAGCAGCACAACCGGGACGGACACTGAAGCTTTCTTT. Its translation is CASSTTGTDTEAFF.

The chain has TRBV6-5 and TRBJ2-1, with D unclear. With 6 bases removed from V and 6 bases from J, the gap between germline ends came to 12 bases. Germline V lookup: CDR1 MNHEY, CDR2 SVGAGI. The CDR3 length is 13 residues. The CDR3 region has the DNA TGTGCCAGCAGATCTGCGGTCGGCAATGAGCAGTTCTTC. This translates into CASRSAVGNEQFF.

The rearrangement links TRBV4-1 to TRBJ1-2, with TRBD1 identical over 12 bases. The germline V gene has CDR1 MGHRA and CDR2 YSYEKL. The CDR3 is 15 residues long. V lost 3 bases and J lost 8; bases outside the gene matches: 7. In DNA, the CDR3 is TGCGCCAGCAGCCAGGTGGGACAGGGGGCCGGGGGCTACACCTTC. Its translation is CASSQVGQGAGGYTF.

The chain combines TRBV7-9 with TRBJ2-2, with D uncertain. This CDR3 region has 17 residues. V was pared by 2 bases and J by 0 bases, with 13 bases between. Per the germline V gene, CDR1 is SEHNR and CDR2 is FQNEAQ (reference sequence). CDR3 amino acids: CASSLPRTAPNTGELFF. CDR3 nucleotides: TGTGCCAGCAGCTTACCCCGGACGGCCCCGAACACCGGGGAGCTGTTTTTT.

The chain employs TRBV6-5 and TRBJ2-2; weak D call: TRBD1 (6 bases). This CDR3 is 15 amino acids long. In germline, CDR1 is MNHEY, CDR2 SVGAGI. The V and J ends lost 8 bases and 0 bases respectively, with 13 bases between them. This CDR3 reads CASAPEGANTGELFF. CDR3 bases: TGTGCCAGCGCACCCGAGGGGGCGAACACCGGGGAGCTGTTTTTT.

The chain combines TRBV19 with TRBJ2-7, with 8 nucleotides matching TRBD1. J lost 2 bases, V lost 4 bases, and 7 bases had no gene match. The CDR3 consists of 15 residues. Germline values: CDR1 LNHDA, CDR2 SQIVND (reference sequence). In DNA form, the CDR3 reads TGTGCCAGTAGTAGGGCCGGGACAGGTGCCTACGAGCAGTACTTC. Translation: CASSRAGTGAYEQYF.

The CDR3 DNA sequence: TGCAGCGTTGAAAGGCAGGCGCGGGGACTAGCGGACACCGGGGAGCTGTTTTTT. Protein: CSVERQARGLADTGELFF. The V gene is TRBV29-1, the J gene TRBJ2-2; 11 nucleotides match TRBD2. After removal of 2 bases from V and 3 bases from J, the junction contained 11 bases not matched to a gene. CDR1 SQVTM and CDR2 ANQGSEA come from the germline V gene. The CDR3 loop spans 18 amino acids.